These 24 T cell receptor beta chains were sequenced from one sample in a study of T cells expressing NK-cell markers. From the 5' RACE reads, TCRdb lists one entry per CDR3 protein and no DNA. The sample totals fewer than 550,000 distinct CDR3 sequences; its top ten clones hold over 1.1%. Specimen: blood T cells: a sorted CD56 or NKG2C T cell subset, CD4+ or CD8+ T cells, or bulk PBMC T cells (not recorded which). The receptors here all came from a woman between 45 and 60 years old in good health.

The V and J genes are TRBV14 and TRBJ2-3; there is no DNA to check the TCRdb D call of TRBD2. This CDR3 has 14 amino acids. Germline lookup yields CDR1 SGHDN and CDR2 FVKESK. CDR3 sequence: CASSLRLPTDTQYF.

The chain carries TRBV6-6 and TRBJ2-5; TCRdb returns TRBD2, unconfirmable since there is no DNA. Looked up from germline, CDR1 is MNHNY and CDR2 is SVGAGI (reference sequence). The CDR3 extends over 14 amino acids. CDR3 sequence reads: CASRLAGEGVTQYF.

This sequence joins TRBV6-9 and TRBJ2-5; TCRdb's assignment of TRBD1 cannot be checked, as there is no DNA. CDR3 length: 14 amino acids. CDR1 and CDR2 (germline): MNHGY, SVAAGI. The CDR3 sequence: CASKRGAASETQYF.

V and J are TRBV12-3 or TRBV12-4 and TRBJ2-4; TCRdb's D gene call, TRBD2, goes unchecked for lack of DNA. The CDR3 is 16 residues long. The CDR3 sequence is CASSLTGSRAKNIQYF.

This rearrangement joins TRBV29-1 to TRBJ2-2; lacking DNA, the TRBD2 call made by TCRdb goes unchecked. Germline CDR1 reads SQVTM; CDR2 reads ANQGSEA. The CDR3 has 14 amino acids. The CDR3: CSVGRLRNTGELFF.

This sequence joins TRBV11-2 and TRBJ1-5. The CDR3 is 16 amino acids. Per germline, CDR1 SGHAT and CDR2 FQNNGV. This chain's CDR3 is CASSLDLGAGNQPQHF.

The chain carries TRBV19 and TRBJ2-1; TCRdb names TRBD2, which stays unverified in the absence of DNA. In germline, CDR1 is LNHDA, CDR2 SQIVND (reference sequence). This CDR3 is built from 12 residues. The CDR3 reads CASSRAGLQQFF.

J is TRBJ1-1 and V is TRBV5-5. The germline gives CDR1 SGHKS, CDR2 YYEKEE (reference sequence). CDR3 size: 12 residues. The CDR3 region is CASSYGLLEAFF.

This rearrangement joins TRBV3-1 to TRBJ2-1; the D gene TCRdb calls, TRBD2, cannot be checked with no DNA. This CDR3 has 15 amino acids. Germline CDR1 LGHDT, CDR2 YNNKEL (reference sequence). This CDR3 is CASSPLAGPYNEQFF.

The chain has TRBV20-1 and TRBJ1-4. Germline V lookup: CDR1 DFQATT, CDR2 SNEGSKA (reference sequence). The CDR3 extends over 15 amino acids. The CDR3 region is CSARDPSPTNEKLFF.

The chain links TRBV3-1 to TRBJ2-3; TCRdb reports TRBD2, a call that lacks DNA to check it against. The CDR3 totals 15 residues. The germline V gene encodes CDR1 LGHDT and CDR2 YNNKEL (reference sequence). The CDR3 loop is CASSPLLAGVNTQYF.

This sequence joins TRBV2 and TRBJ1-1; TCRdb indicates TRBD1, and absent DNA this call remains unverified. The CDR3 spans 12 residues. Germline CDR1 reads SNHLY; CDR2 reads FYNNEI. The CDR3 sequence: CASAQANTEAFF.

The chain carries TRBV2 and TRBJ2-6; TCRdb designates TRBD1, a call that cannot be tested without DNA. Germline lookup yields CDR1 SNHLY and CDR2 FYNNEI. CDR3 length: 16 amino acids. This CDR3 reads CASGRDRYSGANVLTF.

CDR3 loop: CASSLTGTLTRPQHF. The V call is TRBV27, the J call TRBJ1-5; the TRBD1 assignment by TCRdb is unverifiable without DNA. This CDR3 has 15 amino acids. In germline, CDR1 is MNHEY, CDR2 SMNVEV (reference sequence).

The chain's CDR3 is CASSERSYEQYF. The J gene is TRBJ2-7, the V gene TRBV2. This CDR3 has 12 residues. Per germline, CDR1 SNHLY and CDR2 FYNNEI.

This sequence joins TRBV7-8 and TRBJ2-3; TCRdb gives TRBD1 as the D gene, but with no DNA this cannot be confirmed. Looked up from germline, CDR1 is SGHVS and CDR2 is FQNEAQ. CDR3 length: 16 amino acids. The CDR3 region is CASSVTGTGITDTQYF.

CDR3 loop: CSVDKPGGAWNEQFF. V gene TRBV29-1 combines with J gene TRBJ2-1; the D call of TRBD1 rests on TCRdb alone, since no DNA is present to check it. The length of the CDR3 is 15 residues. CDR1 is SQVTM, CDR2 ANQGSEA, per germline.

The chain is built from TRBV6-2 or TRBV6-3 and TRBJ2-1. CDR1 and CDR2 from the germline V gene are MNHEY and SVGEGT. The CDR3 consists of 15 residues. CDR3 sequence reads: CASSYRRSSYNEQFF.

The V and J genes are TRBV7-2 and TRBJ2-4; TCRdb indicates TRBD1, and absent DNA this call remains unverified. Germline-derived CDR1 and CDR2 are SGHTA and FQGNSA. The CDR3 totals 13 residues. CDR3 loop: CASSSGTGSIQYF.

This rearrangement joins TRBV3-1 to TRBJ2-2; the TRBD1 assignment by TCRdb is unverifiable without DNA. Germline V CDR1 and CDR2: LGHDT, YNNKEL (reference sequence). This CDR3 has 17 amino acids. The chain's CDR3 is CASSARQGMGNTGELFF.

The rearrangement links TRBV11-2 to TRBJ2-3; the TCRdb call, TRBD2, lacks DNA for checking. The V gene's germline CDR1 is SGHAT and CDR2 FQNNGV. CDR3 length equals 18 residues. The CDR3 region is CASNPQAGGPRPTDTQYF.

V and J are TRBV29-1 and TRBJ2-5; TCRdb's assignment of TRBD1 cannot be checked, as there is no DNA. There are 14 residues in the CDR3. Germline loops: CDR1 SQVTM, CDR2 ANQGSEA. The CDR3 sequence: CSVRLGDSPTTQYF.

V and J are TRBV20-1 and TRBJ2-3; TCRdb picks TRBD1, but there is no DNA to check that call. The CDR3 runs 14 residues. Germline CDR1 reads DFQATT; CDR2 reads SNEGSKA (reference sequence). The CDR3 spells CSASGRADTDTQYF.

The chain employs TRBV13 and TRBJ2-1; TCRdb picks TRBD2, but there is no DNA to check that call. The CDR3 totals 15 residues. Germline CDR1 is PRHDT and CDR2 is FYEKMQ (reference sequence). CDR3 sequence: CASSFLAGGSVEQFF.